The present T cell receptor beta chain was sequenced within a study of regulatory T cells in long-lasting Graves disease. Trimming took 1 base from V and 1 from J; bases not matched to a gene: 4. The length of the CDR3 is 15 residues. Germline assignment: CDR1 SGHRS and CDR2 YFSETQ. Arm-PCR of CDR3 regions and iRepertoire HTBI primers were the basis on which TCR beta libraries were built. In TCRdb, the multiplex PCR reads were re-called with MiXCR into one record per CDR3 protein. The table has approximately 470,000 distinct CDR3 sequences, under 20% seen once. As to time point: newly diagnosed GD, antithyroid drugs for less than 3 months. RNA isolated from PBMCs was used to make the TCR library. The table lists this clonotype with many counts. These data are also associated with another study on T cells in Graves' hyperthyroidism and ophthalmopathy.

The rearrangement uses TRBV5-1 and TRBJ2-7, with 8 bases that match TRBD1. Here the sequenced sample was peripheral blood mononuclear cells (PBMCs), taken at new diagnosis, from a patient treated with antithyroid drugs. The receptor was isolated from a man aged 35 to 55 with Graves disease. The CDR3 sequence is CASSLQWTGSYEQYF. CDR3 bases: TGCGCCAGCAGCTTGCAGTGGACAGGGTCCTACGAGCAGTACTTC. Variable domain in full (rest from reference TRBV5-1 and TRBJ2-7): KAGVTQTPRYLIKTRGQQVTLSCSPISGHRSVSWYQQTPGQGLQFLFEYFSETQRNKGNFPGRFSGRQFSNSRSEMNVSTLELGDSALYLCASSLQWTGSYEQYFGPGTRLTVT.